A single TCR beta chain is shown here with its context. Other DNA sequences in this sample translate to the same CDR3. Everyone who donated was a Caucasian adult who lived in Nashville, Tennessee. The sample comes from a study of shared clonotypes between healthy human individuals. Study-level information: Donors consisted of a couple of women and three men between 18 and 49.

The V end lost 1 base, the J end lost 1 base, and 7 bases lay between the germline ends. The CDR3 loop spans 14 amino acids. The germline V gene encodes CDR1 MDHEN and CDR2 SYDVKM. The assay used deep level. The authors split each subset's genomic DNA evenly across several immunoSEQ plates. The assay was immunoSEQ multiplex PCR, and TCRdb's table has in-frame clones only and misses some. This sample has more than 1,200,000 clones, with around 98.5% found just once. The sequenced material came from naive CD4+ T cells sorted from blood. Subset denoted: CD45RA+ positively selected. The clonotype was recovered from a man in his thirties or forties in good health. This chain links TRBV28 with TRBJ1-1; D unresolved. The DNA for the CDR3 is TGTGCCAGCAGTTTATCCGGGAAGAACACTGAAGCTTTCTTT. It encodes CASSLSGKNTEAFF. The full variable domain, its missing parts supplied by reference TRBV28 and TRBJ1-1, is DVKVTQSSRYLVKRTGEKVFLECVQDMDHENMFWYRQDPGLGLRLIYFSYDVKMKEKGDIPEGYSVSREKKERFSLILESASTNQTSMYLCASSLSGKNTEAFFGQGTRLTVV.